This T cell receptor (beta chain) derives from a study of T cells after yellow fever vaccination. Overall study: Those fractions that held only low numbers of cells were prepared using the SMART-Seq v4 Ultra Low Input RNA kit.

CDR3 length equals 15 residues. V was shortened by 6 bases and J by 0 bases, with 12 bases between the two germline ends. CDR1 MRHNA and CDR2 SNTAGT come from the germline V gene. Study findings and constraints: Weaker, the secondary response peaked sooner, at day 5 versus 15. The booster response re-showed most primary clones: approximately 95% CD4, around 90% CD8. From the bulk population, abundant clonotypes could contaminate and appear within FACS-sorted repertoires.

TCRdb reanalysed the 5' RACE reads using MiXCR and keeps one entry per CDR3 protein. This sample has tens of thousands of distinct CDR3 sequences; around 7% occur once, and the top ten carry 35% to 45%. Many counts were recorded for this clonotype. Antigen specificity is unknown. The TCR comes from a man younger than 40 who received the YFV17D yellow fever vaccine. The chain joins TRBV6-4 to TRBJ2-1; D is uncertain. The source material was CD8+ T cells sorted from PBMCs, sampled on the day of the yellow fever booster vaccination. The CDR3 loop reads CASSKGLSSYNEQFF. Written as DNA, the CDR3 is TGTGCCAGCAGCAAAGGTCTAAGCTCCTACAATGAGCAGTTCTTC.